Given below is one T cell receptor beta chain in context. This entry is derived from a study of blood T cell repertoires in COVID-19. At the level of the study: From the United States, Italy and Spain came samples of acute and convalescent COVID-19.

This CDR3 region has 16 residues. Germline CDR1 is SGHDT and CDR2 is YYEEEE. V lost 0 bases, J lost 0 bases, and 10 bases lay in between. The protocol was immunoSEQ multiplex PCR, while the TCRdb copy is restricted to in-frame clones and leaves out a portion. Among some 270,000 clones, about nine tenths were seen once, and the ten largest hold around 2.1%. V gene TRBV5-6 combines with J gene TRBJ1-3, with D possibly TRBD1 on 5 matching bases. This sequence originates from a man over 45 with acute or convalescent COVID-19. The sequenced sample was peripheral blood. CDR3 sequence (DNA): TGTGCCAGCAGCTTGGTACGGGACTACTCTGGAAACACCATATATTTT. Amino acids: CASSLVRDYSGNTIYF.